Listed below are T cell receptor beta chains from one sample, sequenced in a study of cytomegalovirus exposure and HLA in healthy donors. Libraries were prepared by immunoSEQ multiplex PCR; TCRdb keeps only in-frame clonotypes and omits some of them. Among about 220,000 clones, about 75% were seen once, and the ten largest hold 1.8%. The sample comprised PBMCs. All receptors come from a woman aged 30 to 39 in good health and CMV-seronegative. The CDR3 runs from the conserved cysteine through the conserved F or W. A D gene is named only where the DNA matches it firmly. Rows give clone size only sometimes, using once, few, many, or a class for an expanded clone.

V gene	D gene	J gene	clone size	CDR3 DNA	CDR3 protein
TRBV5-6	TRBD2	TRBJ2-2	NA	TGTGCCAGCAGCTCCGGGACTAGTGTCACCGGGGAGCTGTTTTTT	CASSSGTSVTGELFF
TRBV7-8	NA	TRBJ2-3	once	TGTGCCAGCACCACTAGAGCAGGACTCATGGGGGATACGCAGTATTTT	CASTTRAGLMGDTQYF
TRBV19	NA	TRBJ2-5	few	TGTGCCAGTAGTATAGCCCACAGGGAAGAGACCCAGTACTTC	CASSIAHREETQYF
TRBV6-1	NA	TRBJ1-1	NA	TGTGCCAGTGTCGAACAATCGAACGCTGAAGCTTTCTTT	CASVEQSNAEAFF
TRBV7-2	TRBD2	TRBJ2-3	NA	TGTGCCAGCAGCATCATACTAGCGGGGAATTCAGATACGCAGTATTTT	CASSIILAGNSDTQYF
TRBV5-4	TRBD2	TRBJ2-7	few	TGTGCCAGCAGCTCGACTAGCGGGGCCAACGAGCAGTACTTC	CASSSTSGANEQYF
TRBV27	TRBD1	TRBJ2-1	NA	TGTGCCAGCAGTACACAACCTCTGAGAACCGGGACAGGGGGTTGGGATGAGCAGTTCTTC	CASSTQPLRTGTGGWDEQFF
TRBV25-1	NA	TRBJ1-3	NA	TGTGCCAGCAGTGAACGGGACTCTGGAAACACCATATATTTT	CASSERDSGNTIYF
TRBV5-4	NA	TRBJ1-2	NA	TGTGCCAGCAGCTTGGAGGGGACAAGCAACTATGGCTACACCTTC	CASSLEGTSNYGYTF
TRBV6-1	TRBD1	TRBJ1-2	NA	TGTGCCAGCAGGGGAGACAGGGTAGGTGGCTACACCTTC	CASRGDRVGGYTF
TRBV7-6	NA	TRBJ2-3	few	TGTGCCAGCAGCTTAGCCGGAGAGAGAGATACGCAGTATTTT	CASSLAGERDTQYF
TRBV6-4	NA	TRBJ1-1	few	TGTGCCAGCAGTGAATCTTACAGCACTGAAGCTTTATTT	CASSESYSTEALF
TRBV6-1	NA	TRBJ1-2	NA	TGTGCCAGCAGCAATTATCAGGGGCCGGGCTACACCTTC	CASSNYQGPGYTF
TRBV19	NA	TRBJ1-1	few	TGTGCCAGTAGTAACCCAGGTCAAAGGGCTTTCTTT	CASSNPGQRAFF
TRBV5-6	NA	TRBJ2-7	NA	TGTGCCAGCAGCTTGTCAGGTTTACTCTCCTACGAGCAGTACTTC	CASSLSGLLSYEQYF
TRBV9	TRBD1	TRBJ2-1	NA	TGTGCCAGCAGCGTCGACAGGGTCAATGAGCAGTTCTTC	CASSVDRVNEQFF
TRBV18	TRBD1	TRBJ1-3	NA	TGTGCCAGCTCACCCCGGGACAGGGATAACACCATATATTTT	CASSPRDRDNTIYF
TRBV12-5	TRBD1	TRBJ1-1	NA	TGTGCTAGTGGTTTGCCTCCGGGACAGGGCTTTTCTGAAGCTTTCTTT	CASGLPPGQGFSEAFF
TRBV10-3	NA	TRBJ2-1	NA	TGTGCCATCAGCGATAGCGGCTACAATGAGCAGTTCTTC	CAISDSGYNEQFF
TRBV6-5	TRBD1	TRBJ1-4	NA	TGTGCCAGCAGTTGGACAGGGTCTAATGAAAAACTGTTTTTT	CASSWTGSNEKLFF
TRBV18	TRBD1	TRBJ1-2	NA	TGTGCCAGCTCGCCCAGGACAGGGAACTATGGCTACACCTTC	CASSPRTGNYGYTF
TRBV6-1	TRBD1	TRBJ2-7	few	TGTGCCAGCAGGACGGACAGGGGGATCCCACTAGAGCAGTACTTC	CASRTDRGIPLEQYF
TRBV2	NA	TRBJ1-4	NA	TGTGCCAGCAGTGAAATCGGGATTACTAATGAAAAACTGTTTTTT	CASSEIGITNEKLFF
TRBV9	NA	TRBJ1-3	NA	TGTGCCAGCAGCTCCCTGACAGGCTTCTCTGGAAACACCATATATTTT	CASSSLTGFSGNTIYF
TRBV29-1	TRBD2	TRBJ2-1	NA	TGCAGCGTTGCGGGGGGGTCGTACAATGAGCAGTTCTTC	CSVAGGSYNEQFF
TRBV5-8	TRBD1	TRBJ1-4	NA	TGTGCCAGCAGCCCCGGGACAGTTAATGAAAAACTGTTTTTT	CASSPGTVNEKLFF
TRBV19	NA	TRBJ1-2	NA	TGTGCCAGTGCCGCAGGGGCTCATGACTATGGCTACACCTTC	CASAAGAHDYGYTF
TRBV30	NA	TRBJ2-7	NA	TGTGCCTGGACAGGGGGGTCCTACGAGCAGTACTTC	CAWTGGSYEQYF
TRBV30	TRBD1	TRBJ2-2	NA	TGTGCCTGGGCACTGGGACAGGCATATGACCCCGGGGAGCTGTTTTTT	CAWALGQAYDPGELFF
TRBV11-3	NA	TRBJ2-1	few	TGTGCCAGCAGCTTAAGTCGGAATGAGCAGTTCTTC	CASSLSRNEQFF
TRBV6-5	TRBD1	TRBJ2-1	NA	TGTGCCAGCAGATTGACAGGGAACAATGAGCAGTTCTTC	CASRLTGNNEQFF
TRBV18	TRBD1	TRBJ1-4	few	TGTGCCAGCTCACCCGGGACAGGGGGCATTGCAACTAATGAAAAACTGTTTTTT	CASSPGTGGIATNEKLFF
TRBV5-1	NA	TRBJ1-5	NA	TGCGCCAGCGAAAGGAAAAGGCGGGGTGGGAATCAGCCCCAGCATTTT	CASERKRRGGNQPQHF
TRBV6-5	NA	TRBJ2-2	once	TGTGCCAGCAGTTACTCGGTGACACCGAACACCGGGGAGCTGTTTTTT	CASSYSVTPNTGELFF
TRBV6-1	NA	TRBJ2-7	NA	TGTGCCAGCAGTCAAACTAGCTACGAGCAGTACTTC	CASSQTSYEQYF
TRBV6-1	TRBD2	TRBJ2-1	NA	TGTGCCAGCAGTGATGGCGGGAGAAGTAATGAGCAGTTCTTC	CASSDGGRSNEQFF
TRBV6-1	NA	TRBJ1-2	NA	TGTGCCAGCAGTGTCGGTAAGGGAGTTGGCTACACCTTC	CASSVGKGVGYTF
TRBV19	NA	TRBJ2-7	NA	TGTGCCAGTAGTAATACAGCCTACGAGCAGTACTTC	CASSNTAYEQYF
TRBV5-1	TRBD1	TRBJ1-1	once	TGCGCCAGCAGCAATACAGGGGGCGCGACCACTGAAGCTTTCTTT	CASSNTGGATTEAFF
TRBV7-9	NA	TRBJ1-2	NA	TGTGCCAGCAGACAAACTCGGGATCTGTATGGCTACACCTTC	CASRQTRDLYGYTF
TRBV11-2	NA	TRBJ2-1	NA	TGTGCCAGCAGCTTAGACGGGGTCGGAAAACAGTTCTTC	CASSLDGVGKQFF
TRBV5-1	NA	TRBJ1-2	NA	TGCGCCAGCAGCGAGCTTAATAATGGCTACACCTTC	CASSELNNGYTF
TRBV19	TRBD2	TRBJ2-1	NA	TGTGCCAGTACTCCGGGGGGGAGCGGGAATGAGCAGTTCTTC	CASTPGGSGNEQFF